These 6 T cell receptor beta chains were all obtained from the same sample, sequenced in a study of blood T cell repertoires in COVID-19. Clones were sequenced by immunoSEQ multiplex PCR, and TCRdb holds only the in-frame ones, with some missing. The repertoire holds some 170,000 clones, with more than 75% as singletons. The sequencing sample was made of PBMCs or T cells enriched from blood (not recorded which). The source of these receptors is a woman aged 45-65 years who had recovered from COVID-19.

The genes are TRBV6-5 and TRBJ1-2; D gene uncertain. Germline CDR1 reads MNHEY; CDR2 reads SVGAGI. CDR3 length: 12 amino acids. Trimming pared 4 bases from V and 4 bases from J, leaving 7 bases between. CDR3 protein: CASSSLPYGYTF. The CDR3 DNA reads as TGTGCCAGCAGTTCCCTTCCCTATGGCTACACCTTC.

The chain uses TRBV18 and TRBJ2-5; TRBD1 is a possible D gene (5 bases). The V and J ends lost 1 base and 5 bases respectively, with 14 bases between them. Germline-derived CDR1 and CDR2 are KGHSH and LQKENI. The CDR3 sequence is 15 residues long. The CDR3 bases are TGTGCCAGCTCACCACTACGACAGAAAGGGGAGACCCAGTACTTC. Protein sequence: CASSPLRQKGETQYF.

In DNA form, the CDR3 reads TGTGCCAGCAGCTTTTCCTCGGACAGGGTCACTGGAAACACCATATATTTT. Residues: CASSFSSDRVTGNTIYF. V and J are TRBV7-9 and TRBJ1-3; 8 bases agree with TRBD1. Germline V gene lookup returns CDR1 SEHNR and CDR2 FQNEAQ (reference sequence). This CDR3 region has 17 residues. Trimming at V came to 3 bases and at J to 2 bases, leaving 9 bases not matched to a gene.

Relative to its sample, this clone is medium-sized. This sample includes further DNA sequences coding for the same CDR3. The genes are TRBV4-1 and TRBJ1-1; 7 bases agree with TRBD1. The CDR3 sequence is 14 residues long. After removal of 1 base from V and 1 base from J, the junction contained 0 bases not matched to a gene. CDR1 is MGHRA, CDR2 YSYEKL, per germline. DNA for the CDR3: TGCGCCAGCAGCCAAGCAGGGGGGAACACTGAAGCTTTCTTT. Translation gives CASSQAGGNTEAFF.

The chain uses TRBV5-1 and TRBJ2-1, with a tentative D call TRBD2 (6 bases). CDR1 and CDR2 (germline): SGHRS, YFSETQ. The CDR3 totals 14 residues. The ends were cut back, 6 bases at V and 4 bases at J, with 14 bases in the middle. CDR3 in DNA: TGCGCCAGCAATAGCGGATACTCATACAATGAGCAGTTCTTC. Translating gives CASNSGYSYNEQFF.

The V gene is TRBV10-3, the J gene TRBJ2-2; D ambiguous. The V gene lost 5 bases and the J gene lost 2 bases, with 15 bases spanning the gap. This CDR3 contains 16 residues. Germline loops: CDR1 ENHRY, CDR2 SYGVKD. Here the CDR3 reads CAISPPNLHNTGELFF. The CDR3 nucleotides are TGTGCCATCAGTCCCCCTAATCTGCATAACACCGGGGAGCTGTTTTTT.